This note documents a single TCR beta chain sequence. Documented time point: after preoperative PTX-NDP chemotherapy. The data belong to a study of esophageal squamous cell carcinoma under preoperative chemotherapy. TCRdb reanalysed the PCR reads using MiXCR and keeps one entry per CDR3 protein. The repertoire holds about 18,000 distinct CDR3 sequences, under 60% seen once, with under 35% in the top ten. Germline lookup yields CDR1 ENHRY and CDR2 SYGVKD. V was shortened by 4 bases and J by 1 base, with 5 bases between the two germline ends. The CDR3 covers 13 residues. Sample collection occurred from a patient given preoperative chemotherapy. The TCR originated in a human donor with esophageal squamous cell carcinoma. The donor label of this sample is uncertain. The chain employs TRBV10-3 and TRBJ2-1; the D is unclear. CDR3 nucleotides: TGTGCCATCAGTGGGGGTTCCTACAATGAGCAGTTCTTC. Protein product: CAISGGSYNEQFF.